This T cell receptor (beta chain) was sequenced for a study of blood T cell repertoires in COVID-19. Study information: Nucleic acid was either cDNA or gDNA, and it came from T cells, B-cell-depleted T cells, or PBMCs.

Generated by immunoSEQ multiplex PCR, the TCRdb table keeps only in-frame clones and is missing some. The sample gives about 140,000 clones, approximately 86% of which show up once; approximately 8% is in the top ten. Deletions cut 2 bases from V and 5 bases from J, with 7 bases between. The germline gives CDR1 DFQATT, CDR2 SNEGSKA (reference sequence). The CDR3 contains 11 residues. A remark on this clone: Other DNA variants within this sample encode the same CDR3.

Source material: peripheral blood. The clonotype was recovered from a woman aged 60-70 years with acute or convalescent COVID-19. The chain recombines TRBV20-1 with TRBJ2-7, with D perhaps TRBD2 (5 bases). The CDR3 loop is CSARSGHEQYF. For the CDR3, the DNA is TGCAGTGCTAGAAGCGGACACGAGCAGTACTTC.